This is a list of T cell receptor beta chains from one sample in a study of OX40 agonist ivuxolimab in advanced cancers. Some clones are missing from TCRdb's copy, which holds only in-frame ones; the method was immunoSEQ multiplex PCR. The repertoire consists of around 99,000 clones, with around 89% occurring once and the leading ten covering around 0.16%. Specimen: CD4+ or CD8+ T cells sorted from blood, collected in a trial of the OX40 agonist ivuxolimab. These receptors all stem from an adult with an advanced solid tumor such as melanoma, head and neck, liver or kidney cancer. Both conserved end residues are part of each CDR3. A D gene is named only where the DNA matches it firmly. Size is omitted from some rows. Given values are once, few, many or a class for expanded clones.

TRBV9,.,TRBJ1-6,.,TGTGCCAGCAGCGTAATCTTTAATTCACCCCTCCACTTT,CASSVIFNSPLHF
TRBV5-1,.,TRBJ1-1,.,TGCGCCAGCAGCTTGGGGGGCGCCCCCACTGAAGCTTTCTTT,CASSLGGAPTEAFF
TRBV4-2,TRBD2,TRBJ2-3,once,TGTGCCAGCACCAAAAGCGGGGGCCAACTGGGTACAGATACGCAGTATTTT,CASTKSGGQLGTDTQYF
TRBV5-1,.,TRBJ2-5,once,TGCGCCAGCAGCTGGCAGGGTCGTGGAGAGACCCAGTACTTC,CASSWQGRGETQYF
TRBV25-1,.,TRBJ1-2,once,TGTGCCAGCAGTGAATATCGGGGGGAGAGCTATGGCTACACCTTC,CASSEYRGESYGYTF
TRBV18,.,TRBJ2-2,.,TGTGCCAGCTCACCAATTACCGGGGAGCTGTTTTTT,CASSPITGELFF
TRBV11-3,TRBD1,TRBJ2-5,.,TGTGCCAGCAGCCCAGGGACAGGGAACCAAGAGACCCAGTACTTC,CASSPGTGNQETQYF
TRBV5-6,.,TRBJ1-1,.,TGTGCCAGCAGCTTGTGGACGGCAATGAACACTGAAGCTTTCTTT,CASSLWTAMNTEAFF
TRBV11-3,.,TRBJ2-1,.,TGTGCCAGCAGCTTAGAACAGGGAAGGGGTAATGAGCAGTTCTTC,CASSLEQGRGNEQFF
TRBV27,TRBD1,TRBJ1-5,.,TGTGCCAGCAGCCGGGTAGGGGGCGGCAATCAGCCCCAGCATTTT,CASSRVGGGNQPQHF
TRBV7-9,.,TRBJ2-6,.,TGTGCCAGCAGCTGGACTTTCAGGGTGTCTGGGGCCAACGTCCTGACTTTC,CASSWTFRVSGANVLTF
TRBV5-1,.,TRBJ2-2,.,TGCGCCAGCAGCTCGGGGTATAACACCGGGGAGCTGTTTTTT,CASSSGYNTGELFF
TRBV19,.,TRBJ1-2,few,TGTGCCAGTAGTAGCACCGGGACAAAGAACTATGGCTACACCTTC,CASSSTGTKNYGYTF
TRBV19,.,TRBJ1-5,.,TGTGCCAGTAGTATAGATTCCCCCTCACAGCCCCAGCATTTT,CASSIDSPSQPQHF
TRBV5-4,.,TRBJ2-3,.,TGTGCCAGCAGCTTACGGGGGATACTCGCAGATACGCAGTATTTT,CASSLRGILADTQYF
TRBV6-5,.,TRBJ2-7,.,TGTGCCAGCAGTTACTCGACTATGGCTTCCTCGGGGGAGCAGTACTTC,CASSYSTMASSGEQYF
TRBV5-4,.,TRBJ1-1,.,TGTGCCAGCAGCCCCCTAGGCACTGAAGCTTTCTTT,CASSPLGTEAFF
TRBV28,TRBD1,TRBJ1-2,.,TGTGCCAGCAGTTTATTCGGGGACAGATCGAACTATGGCTACACCTTC,CASSLFGDRSNYGYTF
TRBV20-1,.,TRBJ2-7,.,TGCAGTGTGCCCGTAACCTACGAGCAGTACTTC,CSVPVTYEQYF
TRBV19,.,TRBJ2-5,.,TGTGCCAGTAGTATGGGTGGGATCCAAGAGACCCAGTACTTC,CASSMGGIQETQYF
TRBV16,.,TRBJ2-7,.,TGTGCCAGCAGCAAAAGGGGGATGGGAACAGGGATATACGAGCAGTACTTC,CASSKRGMGTGIYEQYF
TRBV27,.,TRBJ2-1,.,TGTGCCAGCAGTTTATCCGGCAATGAGCAGTTCTTC,CASSLSGNEQFF
TRBV29-1,TRBD1,TRBJ2-3,.,TGCAGCGCGGACAGGGACACAGATACGCAGTATTTT,CSADRDTDTQYF
TRBV5-4,TRBD2,TRBJ2-1,.,TGTGCCAGCAGCTTGGCCAGACTAGCGGGGGGGTCTAGGGAGCAGTTCTTC,CASSLARLAGGSREQFF
TRBV6-5,.,TRBJ1-1,.,TGTGCCAGCAGGGACACCGGAGGGACTGAAGCTTTCTTT,CASRDTGGTEAFF
TRBV6-5,.,TRBJ2-7,once,TGTGCCAGCAGTGATCGGTTGTGGGCCTACGAGCAGTACTTC,CASSDRLWAYEQYF
TRBV5-1,TRBD2,TRBJ2-3,.,TGCGCCAGCAGCTTTCAAGCGGGAGCGACAGATACGCAGTATTTT,CASSFQAGATDTQYF
TRBV6-6,.,TRBJ1-5,.,TGTGCCAGCAGTCAATCGGGGGGCGGGGGTCAGCCCCAGCATTTT,CASSQSGGGGQPQHF
TRBV5-6,TRBD2,TRBJ2-5,once,TGTGCCAGCAGCGCCCTACTAGCGGGTCCGGAGACCCAGTACTTC,CASSALLAGPETQYF
TRBV9,TRBD2,TRBJ2-2,.,TGTGCCAGCAGCGTAGGGGACTATAACACCGGGGAGCTGTTTTTT,CASSVGDYNTGELFF
TRBV18,TRBD2,TRBJ2-7,.,TGTGCCAGCTCACCACTCTCCACTAGCGGGATTTTTCACGAGCAGTACTTC,CASSPLSTSGIFHEQYF
TRBV30,.,TRBJ1-4,few,TGTGCCTGGATGGGGTTCACTAATGAAAAACTGTTTTTT,CAWMGFTNEKLFF
TRBV6-6,.,TRBJ2-3,.,TGTGCCAGCAGGTCCGGACGATCGGCAGATACGCAGTATTTT,CASRSGRSADTQYF
TRBV28,.,TRBJ1-2,.,TGTGCCAGCAGTTTATACCAGGGAGACTATGGCTACACCTTC,CASSLYQGDYGYTF
TRBV9,.,TRBJ2-1,.,TGTGCCAGCAGCGTAGCCGACCCTTTCCCCTACAATGAGCAGTTCTTC,CASSVADPFPYNEQFF
TRBV5-1,.,TRBJ2-7,once,TGCGCCAGCAGCAACCTGGGGGACTACGAGCAGTACTTC,CASSNLGDYEQYF
TRBV6-5,.,TRBJ2-3,.,TGTGCCAGCAGGAGATCGTCAGATACGCAGTATTTT,CASRRSSDTQYF
TRBV7-9,TRBD2,TRBJ2-7,.,TGTGCCAGCAGCTTACTAGCGGGGGGGTACGAGCAGTACTTC,CASSLLAGGYEQYF
TRBV5-1,TRBD2,TRBJ2-7,.,TGCGCCAGCAGCTTGGGTCCTGGACTAGCGGTCTACGAGCAGTACTTC,CASSLGPGLAVYEQYF
TRBV5-5,TRBD1,TRBJ1-2,.,TGTGCCAGCAGCTTGACGACAGGGTATGGCTACACCTTC,CASSLTTGYGYTF
TRBV23-1,.,TRBJ1-6,.,TGCGCCAGCAGTCAGCGTACCTGGGCACAGGGCTCGGCCCCATTGAATTCACCCCTCCACTTT,CASSQRTWAQGSAPLNSPLHF
TRBV5-1,.,TRBJ2-3,.,TGCGCCAGCAGCTTGGTTCGGTTTCCCGGGGGCACAGATACGCAGTATTTT,CASSLVRFPGGTDTQYF